The 21 T cell receptor beta chains given below trace back to one sample, sequenced in a study of shared clonotypes between healthy human individuals. TCRdb's copy holds only in-frame clones and misses some; the assay was immunoSEQ multiplex PCR. Altogether under 2.5 million clones are present, just under 95% being singletons, with the ten largest covering more than 0.35%. Material: naive CD4+ T cells from PBMCs. Indicated subset: CD45RA+ positively selected. The origin of the receptors is a man aged 18 to 29 in good health. Some clones in this sample may be carry-over from other donors' samples.

The chain's CDR3 is CASSNLAGEQYF. The CDR3 DNA follows: TGTGCCAGCAGCAATCTAGCGGGCGAGCAGTACTTC. The chain carries TRBV5-4 and TRBJ2-7; TRBD2 agrees at 8 bases. Germline CDR1 is SGHNT and CDR2 is YYREEE (reference sequence). J gave up 6 bases and V 4 bases, and 3 bases lay outside the gene matches. The CDR3 totals 12 residues.

To note about this clone: One end of the junction does not line up with germline, which may come from a read error. The genes are TRBV2 and TRBJ2-7; TRBD2 matches 11 bases. The germline V gene encodes CDR1 SNHLY and CDR2 FYNNEI. The CDR3 has 14 residues. CDR3 sequence reads: CAISIAGGLVEQYF. The CDR3 DNA reads TGTGCCATCAGTATAGCGGGAGGGCTCGTCGAGCAGTACTTC.

V and J are TRBV18 and TRBJ1-4; D not certain. Looked up from germline, CDR1 is KGHSH and CDR2 is LQKENI. The CDR3 has 17 amino acids. Between the trimmed V and J ends, which lost 6 bases and 1 base, there was a span of 18 bases. CDR3 in amino acids: CASSPRRDGVTNEKLFF. Written as DNA, the CDR3 is TGTGCCAGCTCCCCAAGAAGGGATGGGGTAACTAATGAAAAACTGTTTTTT.

The chain has TRBV7-9 and TRBJ2-7, with a possible D match to TRBD1 (6 bases). Trimming took 5 bases from V and 3 from J, leaving 17 bases between them. Germline loops: CDR1 SEHNR, CDR2 FQNEAQ (reference sequence). The CDR3 is 15 amino acids. The DNA for the CDR3 is TGTGCCAGCAGCGGAACGGGACACCTCAGCTACGAGCAGTACTTC. It is translated as CASSGTGHLSYEQYF.

The V call is TRBV6-5, the J call TRBJ2-5; D is perhaps TRBD2 (6 bases). The length of the CDR3 is 16 residues. CDR1 MNHEY and CDR2 SVGAGI come from the germline V gene. Between the trimmed V and J ends, which lost 2 bases and 3 bases, there was a span of 16 bases. This CDR3 reads CASSYDLGTLKETQYF. CDR3 sequence (DNA): TGTGCCAGCAGTTACGATCTTGGGACTTTGAAAGAGACCCAGTACTTC.

The genes are TRBV30 and TRBJ1-2; possible D gene TRBD1, 5 bases. This CDR3 spans 13 amino acids. Germline-derived CDR1 and CDR2 are GTSNPN and SVGIG (reference sequence). V lost 0 bases and J lost 7, with 12 bases in between. This chain's CDR3 is CAWSVRSTGGYTF. CDR3 bases: TGTGCCTGGAGTGTACGCAGTACAGGTGGCTACACCTTC.

On this clone itself: The identical CDR3 is also encoded by other nucleotide sequences in the sample. The chain has TRBV9 and TRBJ2-2; 9 bases match TRBD2. Losses at the gene ends were 0 bases for V and 5 bases for J; bases not matched to a gene: 2. Germline-derived CDR1 and CDR2 are SGDLS and YYNGEE. The CDR3 is made up of 15 amino acids. The CDR3 sequence is CASSVEGLATGELFF. The CDR3 DNA is TGTGCCAGCAGCGTAGAGGGACTAGCAACCGGGGAGCTGTTTTTT. Drawing the rest from reference TRBV9 and TRBJ2-2, the complete variable domain is DSGVTQTPKHLITATGQRVTLRCSPRSGDLSVYWYQQSLDQGLQFLIQYYNGEERAKGNILERFSAQQFPDLHSELNLSSLELGDSALYFCASSVEGLATGELFFGEGSRLTVL.

The rearrangement uses TRBV28 and TRBJ1-3; D is undetermined. Germline lookup yields CDR1 MDHEN and CDR2 SYDVKM. V lost 7 bases, J lost 3 bases, and 13 bases lay in between. This CDR3 is built from 14 residues. CDR3 coding DNA: TGTGCCAGCAAGTCGGAAAACTTTGGAAACACCATATATTTT. This codes for CASKSENFGNTIYF.

The chain combines TRBV5-1 with TRBJ1-5; 11 positions agree with TRBD1. The J segment lost 5 bases and the V segment lost 4 bases, leaving 5 bases of the junction unmatched. The germline V gene has CDR1 SGHRS and CDR2 YFSETQ. The CDR3 runs 15 residues. The CDR3 sequence is CASSPGQGVDQPQHF. The CDR3 DNA reads TGCGCCAGCAGCCCGGGACAGGGGGTCGATCAGCCCCAGCATTTT.

The chain uses TRBV5-1 and TRBJ2-2, with D possibly being TRBD1 (5 bases). V dropped 1 base and J dropped 1 base, with 11 bases sitting between them. The CDR3 extends over 16 amino acids. Germline CDR1 is SGHRS and CDR2 is YFSETQ. In DNA form, the CDR3 reads TGCGCCAGCAGCTTGCGCCTAACAGGGAACACCGGGGAGCTGTTTTTT. Translating it yields CASSLRLTGNTGELFF.

The J gene is TRBJ2-1, the V gene TRBV6-1; 7 bases map to TRBD2. This CDR3 contains 14 residues. The germline V gene encodes CDR1 MNHNS and CDR2 SASEGT. J gave up 2 bases and V 10 bases, and 8 bases lay outside the gene matches. DNA of the CDR3: TGTGCCACTAAGCTAGCGGACCCCTACAATGAGCAGTTCTTC. Protein product: CATKLADPYNEQFF.

This sequence joins TRBV5-6 and TRBJ1-2; D gene ambiguous. The V end was cut by 1 base, the J end by 6 bases, with 7 bases between. The CDR3 sequence is 12 residues long. Germline assignment: CDR1 SGHDT and CDR2 YYEEEE. CDR3 sequence reads: CASSLSRNGYTF. The CDR3 bases are TGTGCCAGCAGCTTGTCCAGGAATGGCTACACCTTC.

This sequence joins TRBV10-3 and TRBJ2-7, with TRBD1 as a possible D gene (7 bases). Germline V gene data show CDR1 as ENHRY and CDR2 as SYGVKD. V lost 4 bases and J lost 7, with 20 bases in between. This CDR3 region has 15 residues. CDR3 DNA: TGTGCCATCAGTGGGGGGGACAGTCCTTCTGTTGAGCAGTACTTC. It codes for CAISGGDSPSVEQYF.

Here the CDR3 reads CASSFLAGLGDTQYF. CDR3 sequence (DNA): TGTGCCAGCAGCTTCCTAGCGGGGTTGGGAGATACGCAGTATTTT. J is TRBJ2-3 and V is TRBV7-9; 9 bases are a match to TRBD2. CDR1 and CDR2 from the germline V gene are SEHNR and FQNEAQ (reference sequence). The CDR3 is made up of 15 amino acids. V gave up 3 bases and J gave up 5 bases; unmatched junction bases: 6.

J is TRBJ2-3 and V is TRBV7-2; the match to TRBD1 covers 9 bases. Trimming removed 4 bases from V and 2 bases from J; junction bases left unmatched: 7. The CDR3 length is 16 residues. Germline CDR1 and CDR2: SGHTA and FQGNSA. CDR3 nucleotide sequence: TGTGCCAGCAGCTCCGGGACAGGGTCTAACACAGATACGCAGTATTTT. Translation: CASSSGTGSNTDTQYF.

The CDR3 loop reads CASTRDGYEQYF. In DNA form, the CDR3 reads TGTGCCAGCACTAGGGACGGCTACGAGCAGTACTTC. This chain uses TRBV2 with TRBJ2-7; D could derive from TRBD1 or TRBD2 (5 bases each). The CDR3 contains 12 residues. The germline gives CDR1 SNHLY, CDR2 FYNNEI. Trimming pared 7 bases from V and 3 bases from J, leaving 10 bases between. The whole variable domain, remainder taken from reference TRBV2 and TRBJ2-7, is EPEVTQTPSHQVTQMGQEVILRCVPISNHLYFYWYRQILGQKVEFLVSFYNNEISEKSEIFDDQFSVERPDGSNFTLKIRSTKLEDSAMYFCASTRDGYEQYFGPGTRLTVT.

The CDR3 nucleotides are TGTGCCAGTAGTATCTTTGGCAGGGAGGGCTACACCTTC. Protein product: CASSIFGREGYTF. The V and J genes are TRBV19 and TRBJ1-2; tentative D call: TRBD1 (5 bases). CDR3 length: 13 residues. Germline assignment: CDR1 LNHDA and CDR2 SQIVND (reference sequence). The V end lost 3 bases, the J end lost 8 bases, and 13 bases lay between the germline ends.

The chain couples TRBV11-2 to TRBJ1-3, with TRBD1 identical over 7 bases. The CDR3 sequence is 14 residues long. The germline V gene has CDR1 SGHAT and CDR2 FQNNGV. The junction had 9 bases not matched to a gene; V was cut back by 5 bases and J by 8 bases. In DNA, the CDR3 is TGTGCCAGCAGCCTGACAGGGATTATAGACACCATATATTTT. It specifies CASSLTGIIDTIYF. Full variable domain (rest looked up from reference TRBV11-2 and TRBJ1-3): EAGVAQSPRYKIIEKRQSVAFWCNPISGHATLYWYQQILGQGPKLLIQFQNNGVVDDSQLPKDRFSAERLKGVDSTLKIQPAKLEDSAVYLCASSLTGIIDTIYFGEGSWLTVV.

The chain employs TRBV9 and TRBJ2-2; 7 bases match TRBD2. In germline, CDR1 is SGDLS, CDR2 YYNGEE. There are 15 residues in the CDR3. J was trimmed by 0 bases and V by 6 bases; bases with no gene match: 5. The CDR3 protein is CASTKAGSNTGELFF. CDR3 DNA: TGTGCCAGCACCAAAGCGGGGTCGAACACCGGGGAGCTGTTTTTT.

The chain is built from TRBV19 and TRBJ2-3; 7 nucleotides align to TRBD2. V shed 5 bases and J 6 bases; nucleotides not matched to a gene: 5. Germline-derived CDR1 and CDR2 are LNHDA and SQIVND (reference sequence). The CDR3 sequence is 13 residues long. CDR3 amino acids: CASSLGEGDTQYF. DNA for the CDR3: TGTGCCAGTAGTCTAGGGGAGGGGGATACGCAGTATTTT.

Details on this clone: The identical CDR3 is also encoded by other nucleotide sequences in the sample. The chain couples TRBV6-1 to TRBJ2-5; D might be TRBD2 (5 bases). CDR1 and CDR2 from the germline V gene are MNHNS and SASEGT. V lost 3 bases, J lost 5 bases, and 10 bases lay in between. CDR3 length: 13 residues. The CDR3 nucleotides are TGTGCCAGCAGTGAGGGCACTAGGGAGACCCAGTACTTC. Encoded protein: CASSEGTRETQYF.